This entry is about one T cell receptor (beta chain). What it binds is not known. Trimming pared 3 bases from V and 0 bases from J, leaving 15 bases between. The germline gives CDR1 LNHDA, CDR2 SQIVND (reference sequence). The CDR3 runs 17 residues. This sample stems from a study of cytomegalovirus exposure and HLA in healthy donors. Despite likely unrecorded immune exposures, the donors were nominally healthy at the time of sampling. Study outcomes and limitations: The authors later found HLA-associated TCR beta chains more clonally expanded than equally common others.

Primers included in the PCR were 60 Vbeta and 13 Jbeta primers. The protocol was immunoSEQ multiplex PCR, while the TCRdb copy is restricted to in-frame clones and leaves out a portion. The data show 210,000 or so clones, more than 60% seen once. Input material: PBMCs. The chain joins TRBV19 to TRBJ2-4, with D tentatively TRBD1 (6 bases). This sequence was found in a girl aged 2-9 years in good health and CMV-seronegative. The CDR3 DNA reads TGTGCCAGTAGTATGGGTCGGTGGGGGCTAGCCAAAAACATTCAGTACTTC. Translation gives CASSMGRWGLAKNIQYF.